This TCR beta chain appears in the sequencing data of a study of blood T cells in healthy people across ages (dated by TCRdb to about 2015). Study-level background: Template switching captured roughly one uniquely barcoded TCR beta cDNA molecule per two T cells in model experiments. Using the same blood draw, the study looked at two additional independent replicas of 1 million unique cDNA reads for two donors, one aged 18 to 30 and the other aged 80 or older. Four age groups were formed from the donors: young (average about 15 years), middle-aged (approximately 41), aged (62) and long-lived (more than 75). Age-related changes in TCR beta repertoire diversity were measured in the study by deep sequencing normalized with unique cDNA molecular identifiers.

This clonotype has only a few counts. Its antigen is unknown. One junction end does not reproduce the germline sequence, and a read error may be involved. Donors were a few dozen systemically healthy Caucasian individuals from Russia aged about 6 to 100 years. Each donor gave about 9.8 milliliters of peripheral blood, drawn into EDTA-treated Vacutainer tubes. Ficoll-Paque density-gradient centrifugation was used to isolate PBMCs, with at least 6.5 million per sample. Trizol reagent was used to extract total RNA from PBMCs, with at least 6 micrograms per sample. For every donor, flow cytometry on a PBMC aliquot measured the percentage of naive CD45RAhigh/CD27high T cells. On the study overall, not on this receptor specifically: Observed TCR beta diversity correlated strongly with the percentage of naive T cells measured by flow cytometry. Bulk unsorted PBMC profiling prevented conclusive comparison of naive and antigen-experienced compartments. Compared with the aged group, the long-lived group had more naive CD4+ T cells, fewer expanded clones and increased TCR diversity, suggesting age selection. Estimates of total diversity based on one million sequenced T cells were regarded as lower bounds and as underestimates. As age increased, observed TCR beta diversity per million T cells dropped in a roughly linear way, and a significant reduction was already evident by age about 40. Donor CMV infection status was unknown, potentially confounding age-related changes in expanded clonotypes.

The germline V gene encodes CDR1 SGHRS and CDR2 YFSETQ. The cysteine opens and the phenylalanine closes a CDR3 of 16 amino acids. Only the CDR3 region is kept as DNA, spanning 48 bases read in frame from base 1. Libraries were prepared through 5' RACE. For sequencing, an Illumina HiSeq 2500 was employed. A second roughly 6 to 12 cycle PCR used a sample-barcoded 5' primer and a J-beta primer mix. A unique molecular identifier was introduced onto each TCR beta cDNA molecule by a template-switch 5' adaptor carrying 12 random nucleotides. At least 2.5 million CDR3-containing paired-end reads were obtained from each sample. The Mint cDNA synthesis kit, primed by a TRBC-specific oligonucleotide, was used to synthesize first-strand cDNA from all RNA. All cDNA was treated with uracil-DNA glycosylase and then went through a first 18-cycle PCR with the universal primers M1SS and BC2_uni_R. The published analysis was carried out like this. Normalization of each sample was performed by random selection of 1 million high-quality reads, each carrying a distinct molecular identifier. Reads sharing molecular identifiers were discarded rather than binned into consensus sequences. MiTCR, with a Q25 quality threshold and the strictest error-elimination algorithm, was used for CDR3 identification, clonotype clustering and error correction. A nonparametric unseen species model using Euler transformation provided a lower-bound estimate of total TCR beta diversity. TCRdb cleaned the public reads at Q25 with fastp, built clones with MiXCR and kept in-frame beta chains. One record per CDR3 amino acid sequence lists the most common genes and DNA. These V and J calls originate from TCRdb's pipeline instead of the authors' own analysis. Recorded for this sample are hundreds of thousands of distinct CDR3 sequences; 25% of them occurred a single time. The ten largest account for more than 8.5% of the sample.

These records were also assigned to another study, of T cells of mothers and their children. Drawing on the second study: Donors were nine systemically healthy Caucasian individuals: three mothers and their six children. cDNA synthesis used all of the extracted RNA, with around 1.6 ug of RNA in each 15 ul reaction. In the second PCR, the M1S primer introduced both the sample barcodes and 2-4 random nucleotides. Over 8 million TCR beta CDR3 reads came from each mother, compared with some 3 million reads from each child. Thymic selection similarly shapes TCR recombination output in related and unrelated pairs, with minor effect from inherited differences. Related mother-child pairs always showed normalized repertoire overlap that was slightly higher than in unrelated mother-child pairs, though the difference was never significant. No persistent microchimeric T cell clones were found, with a detection sensitivity of approximately 100 clones per million clonotypes. The study used deep NGS to compare TCR beta repertoires of mothers and children, seeking features distinguishing related mother-child pairs from unrelated individuals. On average, the children were around 11 +/- 4 years old, while the mothers were approximately 41 +/- 4 years old. Libraries were sequenced on Illumina HiSeq 2000 with 100+100 nt paired-end reads after adapter ligation with NEBNext reagents. To prevent cross-contamination, the mother and child libraries were prepared a month apart and were sequenced in separate runs. Between about 500,000 and 2,100,000 distinct TCR beta clonotypes were identified per donor. Naive TCR beta clonotypes were estimated from low-frequency clonotypes matched to each donor's FACS-determined naive share, without sorting.

The chain is encoded by TRBV5-1 joined to TRBJ2-5, with the D segment identity uncertain. The source of this sequence is a boy between 5 and 17 years old in good health. The sequenced material came from blood. The DNA sequence is given as TGCGCCAGCAGTTTGGCGTACATCGGTTCCCAAGAGACCCAGTACTTC. The resulting protein is CASSLAYIGSQETQYF.